These 29 T cell receptor beta chains were sequenced from one sample in a study of blood T cell repertoires in COVID-19. Repertoires were generated with immunoSEQ multiplex PCR, while TCRdb's copy carries only in-frame clones and drops some. The table records approximately 250,000 clones, 85% of them present only once. The sequencing sample was made of peripheral blood. These receptors were collected from a man aged 45-65 years with COVID-19, enrolled during active disease.

The chain recombines TRBV19 with TRBJ1-1, with 9 bases lining up with TRBD1. The CDR3 loop spans 15 amino acids. Trimming at V came to 5 bases and at J to 0 bases, leaving 4 bases not matched to a gene. From germline, CDR1 is LNHDA and CDR2 SQIVND (reference sequence). The CDR3 reads CASSWTGAMNTEAFF. Written as DNA, the CDR3 is TGTGCCAGTAGTTGGACAGGGGCCATGAACACTGAAGCTTTCTTT.

V is TRBV5-1 and J is TRBJ2-3; a weak D match, TRBD2 (5 bases). This CDR3 is 13 amino acids long. Germline values: CDR1 SGHRS, CDR2 YFSETQ. V shed 0 bases and J shed 6 bases, with 8 bases lying between them. CDR3 DNA sequence: TGCGCCAGCAGCTTGGCCACGGGGGATACGCAGTATTTT. Its translation is CASSLATGDTQYF.

This clone was picked up one time. The rearrangement uses TRBV7-2 and TRBJ2-7, with D tentatively TRBD2 (7 bases). This CDR3 comprises 17 residues. Between the trimmed V and J ends, which lost 2 bases and 0 bases, there was a span of 17 bases. Looked up from germline, CDR1 is SGHTA and CDR2 is FQGNSA. The CDR3 bases are TGTGCCAGCAGCTTAAGCGGGGCGGACAGCCGCTCCTACGAGCAGTACTTC. Its protein is CASSLSGADSRSYEQYF.

CDR3 in DNA: TGTGCCACCAGTGATGACAGGGACCTCGCGCGTCACACCGGGGAGCTGTTTTTT. Amino acids: CATSDDRDLARHTGELFF. The V and J genes are TRBV24-1 and TRBJ2-2; 7 bases line up with TRBD1. The CDR3 covers 18 residues. Trimming cost V 3 bases and J 3 bases; bases outside gene matches: 12. Germline loops: CDR1 KGHDR, CDR2 SFDVKD.

This chain links TRBV20-1 with TRBJ1-2; D gene unclear. Trimming stripped 5 bases from V and 6 bases from J, with 7 bases between. The CDR3 is made up of 10 amino acids. CDR1 and CDR2 from the germline V gene are DFQATT and SNEGSKA (reference sequence). CDR3 bases: TGCAGTGCTCGGAGTAATGGCTACACCTTC. As protein: CSARSNGYTF.

J is TRBJ2-5 and V is TRBV9; D is perhaps TRBD2 (6 bases). V lost 4 bases to trimming and J lost 1 base, with 8 bases between them. The V gene's germline CDR1 is SGDLS and CDR2 YYNGEE. CDR3 length: 13 residues. The chain's CDR3 is CASSTGLQETQYF. The CDR3 bases are TGTGCCAGCAGCACGGGACTCCAAGAGACCCAGTACTTC.

This clone was detected only a few times. The J gene is TRBJ1-4, the V gene TRBV4-2, with D possibly being TRBD1 (5 bases). Between the trimmed V and J ends, which lost 4 bases and 3 bases, there was a span of 12 bases. Per the germline V gene, CDR1 is LGHNA and CDR2 is YNFKEQ. The CDR3 is made up of 15 amino acids. The CDR3 loop is CASSRGVEANEKLFF. The DNA of the CDR3 is TGTGCCAGCAGCCGGGGGGTCGAAGCTAATGAAAAACTGTTTTTT.

The rearrangement joins TRBV19 to TRBJ2-2; weak D call: TRBD1 (5 bases). There are 13 residues in the CDR3. V dropped 5 bases and J dropped 10 bases, with 14 bases sitting between them. CDR1 LNHDA and CDR2 SQIVND come from the germline V gene (reference sequence). The CDR3, as DNA: TGTGCCAGTAGTCGTAGGGGTTTCACGGAGCTGTTTTTT. It is translated as CASSRRGFTELFF.

The chain is built from TRBV5-1 and TRBJ1-3; 7 bases match TRBD1. Trimming removed 4 bases from V and 3 bases from J; junction bases left unmatched: 4. The CDR3 totals 14 residues. The germline V gene encodes CDR1 SGHRS and CDR2 YFSETQ. CDR3 amino acids: CASSTGTVGNTIYF. The CDR3 nucleotides are TGCGCCAGCAGCACCGGGACAGTTGGAAACACCATATATTTT.

The chain links TRBV2 to TRBJ2-5; TRBD1 might be the D (6 bases). V gave up 6 bases and J gave up 0 bases, with 14 bases separating them. This CDR3 has 15 amino acids. Germline V gene data show CDR1 as SNHLY and CDR2 as FYNNEI. The DNA of the CDR3 is TGTGCCAGCAGCGGGGACAAGGGGCACCAAGAGACCCAGTACTTC. It codes for CASSGDKGHQETQYF. Supplemented by reference TRBV2 and TRBJ2-5, the full variable domain reads EPEVTQTPSHQVTQMGQEVILRCVPISNHLYFYWYRQILGQKVEFLVSFYNNEISEKSEIFDDQFSVERPDGSNFTLKIRSTKLEDSAMYFCASSGDKGHQETQYFGPGTRLLVL.

This clone was seen only once. The chain combines TRBV18 with TRBJ2-1; 7 nucleotides agree with TRBD2. Per germline, CDR1 KGHSH and CDR2 LQKENI. The CDR3 loop spans 15 amino acids. J lost 8 bases, V lost 6 bases, and 13 bases had no gene match. The CDR3 nucleotides are TGTGCCAGCTCCCCCCGGGGCGGGGCGGGGGATGAGCAGTTCTTC. This translates into CASSPRGGAGDEQFF.

This chain connects TRBV28 to TRBJ2-7; the match to TRBD1 covers 7 bases. Germline CDR1 and CDR2: MDHEN and SYDVKM. This CDR3 has 14 amino acids. With 6 bases clipped from V and 9 bases from J, the junction kept 14 bases outside the gene matches. In DNA form, the CDR3 reads TGTGCCAGCAGAACTTCAGACAGGGCAGGCGGGCAGTACTTC. It specifies CASRTSDRAGGQYF.

The chain combines TRBV2 with TRBJ2-2; 9 positions match TRBD2. CDR3 length: 15 amino acids. Per germline, CDR1 SNHLY and CDR2 FYNNEI. V lost 3 bases, J lost 4 bases, and 3 bases stayed unmatched. The CDR3 loop reads CASSEAGGGTGELFF. The CDR3, as DNA: TGTGCCAGCAGTGAGGCGGGAGGGGGCACCGGGGAGCTGTTTTTT.

This sequence joins TRBV7-3 and TRBJ2-5; 7 positions agree with TRBD1. The junction had 12 bases not matched to a gene; V was cut back by 6 bases and J by 5 bases. The length of the CDR3 is 15 residues. The germline CDR1 and CDR2 sequences are SGHTA and FQGTGA. The CDR3 region is CASSRTGTARETQYF. In DNA form, the CDR3 reads TGTGCCAGCAGTAGAACTGGGACAGCCAGGGAGACCCAGTACTTC.

The rearrangement uses TRBV5-4 and TRBJ2-7, with TRBD1 matching over 9 bases. The germline CDR1 and CDR2 sequences are SGHNT and YYREEE (reference sequence). The V gene end was trimmed by 4 bases and the J gene end by 3 bases; junction bases not matched to a gene: 5. The CDR3 contains 14 residues. CDR3 residues: CASSPGTGFYEQYF. In DNA form, the CDR3 reads TGTGCCAGCAGCCCCGGGACAGGGTTCTACGAGCAGTACTTC. The whole variable domain, filled in from reference TRBV5-4 and TRBJ2-7, reads ETGVTQSPTHLIKTRGQQVTLRCSSQSGHNTVSWYQQALGQGPQFIFQYYREEENGRGNFPPRFSGLQFPNYSSELNVNALELDDSALYLCASSPGTGFYEQYFGPGTRLTVT.

The V and J genes are TRBV2 and TRBJ2-1; D possibly corresponds to TRBD2 (6 bases). Per the germline V gene, CDR1 is SNHLY and CDR2 is FYNNEI. Trimming pared 6 bases from V and 7 bases from J, leaving 13 bases between. The CDR3 contains 13 residues. CDR3 DNA: TGTGCCAGCAGCCTCGTTGGGGGGAATGAGCAGTTCTTC. Protein: CASSLVGGNEQFF.

V is TRBV5-1 and J is TRBJ2-5, with 11 bases that match TRBD2. Germline trimming cut 4 bases from V and 0 bases from J; bases unmatched to any gene: 5. Germline V CDR1 and CDR2: SGHRS, YFSETQ. The CDR3 totals 16 residues. The CDR3 bases are TGCGCCAGCAGCCAAGGACTAGCGGGCAACCAAGAGACCCAGTACTTC. It is translated as CASSQGLAGNQETQYF.

V is TRBV2 and J is TRBJ1-2; no clear D gene. Germline CDR1 is SNHLY and CDR2 is FYNNEI. The CDR3 has 14 amino acids. The V gene lost 3 bases and the J gene lost 6 bases, with 14 bases spanning the gap. The CDR3 nucleotides are TGTGCCAGCAGTGATAGAGGGTATTGGGATGGCTACACCTTC. Protein sequence: CASSDRGYWDGYTF. Using reference TRBV2 and TRBJ1-2 for the parts outside the CDR3, the full variable domain is EPEVTQTPSHQVTQMGQEVILRCVPISNHLYFYWYRQILGQKVEFLVSFYNNEISEKSEIFDDQFSVERPDGSNFTLKIRSTKLEDSAMYFCASSDRGYWDGYTFGSGTRLTVV.

The chain couples TRBV23-1 to TRBJ2-1, with D unclear. TRBV23-1 is filed as an ORF, its function uncertain. The CDR3 length is 14 residues. Trimming stripped 1 base from V and 10 bases from J, with 14 bases between. The CDR3 sequence: CASSQLPRNGEQFF. In DNA, the CDR3 is TGCGCCAGCAGTCAATTACCCCGGAACGGGGAGCAGTTCTTC.

V usage is TRBV19 and J usage is TRBJ1-6, with 8 positions matching TRBD1. The CDR3 totals 16 residues. Losses at the gene ends were 5 bases for V and 4 bases for J; bases not matched to a gene: 7. In germline, CDR1 is LNHDA, CDR2 SQIVND (reference sequence). The chain's CDR3 is CASSPEGTGYNSPLHF. The CDR3 DNA reads as TGTGCCAGTAGTCCGGAGGGGACAGGATATAATTCACCCCTCCACTTT.

The J gene is TRBJ1-6, the V gene TRBV5-5; D is ambiguous. Trimming stripped 3 bases from V and 4 bases from J, with 11 bases between. Germline CDR1 SGHKS, CDR2 YYEKEE (reference sequence). The CDR3 has 15 amino acids. CDR3 in amino acids: CASSSASNYNSPLHF. CDR3 DNA: TGTGCCAGCAGCTCCGCGTCGAATTATAATTCACCCCTCCACTTT.

V gene TRBV5-1 combines with J gene TRBJ2-1, with D perhaps matching TRBD2 (5 bases). The CDR3 totals 14 residues. Per germline, CDR1 SGHRS and CDR2 YFSETQ. V dropped 1 base and J dropped 5 bases, with 10 bases sitting between them. The CDR3, as DNA: TGCGCCAGCAGCTTGCGGGGTTTGGACAATGAGCAGTTCTTC. As protein: CASSLRGLDNEQFF.

The chain employs TRBV27 and TRBJ2-7, with D perhaps matching TRBD1 (5 bases). The CDR3 is 11 residues long. Germline CDR1 reads MNHEY; CDR2 reads SMNVEV (reference sequence). Trimming cost V 4 bases and J 9 bases, with 10 bases left between them. The CDR3 is CASSSGFWQYF. The CDR3, as DNA: TGTGCCAGCAGTTCAGGGTTTTGGCAGTACTTC.

J is TRBJ2-7 and V is TRBV5-4; D is uncertain. The CDR3 has 14 amino acids. CDR1 is SGHNT, CDR2 YYREEE, per germline (reference sequence). V lost 0 bases and J lost 4, with 11 bases in between. The CDR3 region is CASSLGASDYEQYF. The CDR3 DNA reads TGTGCCAGCAGCTTGGGGGCCTCCGATTACGAGCAGTACTTC.

This clone was seen just once. The rearrangement joins TRBV6-2 or TRBV6-3 to TRBJ1-2; D uncertain. With 0 bases removed from V and 0 bases from J, the gap between germline ends came to 11 bases. Germline values: CDR1 MNHEY, CDR2 SVGEGT. The CDR3 contains 16 residues. The CDR3 DNA reads TGTGCCAGCAGTTACTCAGAGACACCAGCTAACTATGGCTACACCTTC. Its translation is CASSYSETPANYGYTF.

This chain connects TRBV6-2 or TRBV6-3 to TRBJ2-7; TRBD1 aligns across 7 bases. CDR3 length: 15 amino acids. After removal of 2 bases from V and 3 bases from J, the junction contained 7 bases not matched to a gene. Germline lookup yields CDR1 MNHEY and CDR2 SVGEGT. The CDR3 DNA follows: TGTGCCAGCAGTTACGGGTCGGCAGGGGGCTACGAGCAGTACTTC. Its translation is CASSYGSAGGYEQYF.

V is TRBV24-1 and J is TRBJ2-1; D remains unclear. This CDR3 contains 14 residues. Trimming removed 0 bases from V and 6 bases from J, with 8 bases in between. Germline CDR1 is KGHDR and CDR2 is SFDVKD. The chain's CDR3 is CATSDLQRFNEQFF. CDR3 DNA: TGTGCCACCAGTGATTTGCAGCGTTTCAATGAGCAGTTCTTC.

This clone was counted a few times. The gene calls are TRBV2 and TRBJ2-1; 7 positions agree with TRBD1. V shed 6 bases and J 4 bases; nucleotides not matched to a gene: 6. The germline gives CDR1 SNHLY, CDR2 FYNNEI. The length of the CDR3 is 14 residues. The CDR3 DNA is TGTGCCAGCAGATCGGGACAGAGTTACAATGAGCAGTTCTTC. Its translation is CASRSGQSYNEQFF.

The chain employs TRBV6-4 and TRBJ2-5; the match to TRBD2 covers 7 bases. There are 16 residues in the CDR3. Germline CDR1 is MRHNA and CDR2 is SNTAGT. J gave up 1 base and V 7 bases, and 12 bases lay outside the gene matches. CDR3 amino acids: CASTSPRGRTQETQYF. CDR3 sequence (DNA): TGTGCCAGCACTTCCCCCCGCGGGAGAACCCAAGAGACCCAGTACTTC.